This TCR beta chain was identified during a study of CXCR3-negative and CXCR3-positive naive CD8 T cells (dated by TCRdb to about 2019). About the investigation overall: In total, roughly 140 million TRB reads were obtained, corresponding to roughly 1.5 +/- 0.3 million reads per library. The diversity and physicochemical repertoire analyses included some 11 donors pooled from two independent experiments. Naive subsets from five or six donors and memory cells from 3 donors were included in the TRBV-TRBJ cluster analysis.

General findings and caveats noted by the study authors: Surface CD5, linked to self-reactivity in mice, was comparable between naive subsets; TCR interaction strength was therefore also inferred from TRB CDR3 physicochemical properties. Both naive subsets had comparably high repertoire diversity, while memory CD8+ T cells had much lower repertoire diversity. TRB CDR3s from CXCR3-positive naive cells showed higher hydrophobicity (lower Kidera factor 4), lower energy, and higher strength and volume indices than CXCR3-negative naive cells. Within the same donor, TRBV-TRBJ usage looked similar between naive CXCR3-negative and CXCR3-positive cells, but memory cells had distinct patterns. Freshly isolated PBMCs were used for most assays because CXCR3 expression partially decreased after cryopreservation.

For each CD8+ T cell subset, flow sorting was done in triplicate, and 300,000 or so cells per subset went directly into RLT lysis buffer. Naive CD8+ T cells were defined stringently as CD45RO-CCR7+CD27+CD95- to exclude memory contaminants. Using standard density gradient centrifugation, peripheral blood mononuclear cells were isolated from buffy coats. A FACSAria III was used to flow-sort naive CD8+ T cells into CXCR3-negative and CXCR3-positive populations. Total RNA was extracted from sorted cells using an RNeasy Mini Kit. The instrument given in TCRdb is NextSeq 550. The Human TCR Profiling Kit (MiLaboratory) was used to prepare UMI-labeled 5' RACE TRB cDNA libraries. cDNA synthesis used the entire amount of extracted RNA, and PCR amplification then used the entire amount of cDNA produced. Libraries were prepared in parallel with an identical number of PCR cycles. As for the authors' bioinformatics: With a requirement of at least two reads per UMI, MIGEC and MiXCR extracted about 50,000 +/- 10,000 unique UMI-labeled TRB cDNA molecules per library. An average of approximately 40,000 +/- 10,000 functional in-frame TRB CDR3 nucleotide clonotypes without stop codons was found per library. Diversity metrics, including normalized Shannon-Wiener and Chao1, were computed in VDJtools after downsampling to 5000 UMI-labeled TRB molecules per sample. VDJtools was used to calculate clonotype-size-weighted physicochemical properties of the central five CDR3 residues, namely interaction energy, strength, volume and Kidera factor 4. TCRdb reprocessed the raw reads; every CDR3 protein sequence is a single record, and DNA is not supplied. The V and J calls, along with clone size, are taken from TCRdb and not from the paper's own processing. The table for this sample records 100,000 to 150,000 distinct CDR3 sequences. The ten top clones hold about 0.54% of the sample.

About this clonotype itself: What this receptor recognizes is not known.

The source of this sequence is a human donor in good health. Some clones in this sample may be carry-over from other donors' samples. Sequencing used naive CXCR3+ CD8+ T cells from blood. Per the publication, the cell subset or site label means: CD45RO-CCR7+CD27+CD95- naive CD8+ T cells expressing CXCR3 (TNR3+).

The CDR3: CASSLAGDTNYEQYF. Recombination joined TRBV28 with TRBJ2-7; TCRdb outputs TRBD2, but without DNA this stays unchecked. The germline V gene supplies CDR1 MDHEN and CDR2 SYDVKM. From the cysteine up to the phenylalanine, the CDR3 has a length of 15 residues. DNA is not recorded here.